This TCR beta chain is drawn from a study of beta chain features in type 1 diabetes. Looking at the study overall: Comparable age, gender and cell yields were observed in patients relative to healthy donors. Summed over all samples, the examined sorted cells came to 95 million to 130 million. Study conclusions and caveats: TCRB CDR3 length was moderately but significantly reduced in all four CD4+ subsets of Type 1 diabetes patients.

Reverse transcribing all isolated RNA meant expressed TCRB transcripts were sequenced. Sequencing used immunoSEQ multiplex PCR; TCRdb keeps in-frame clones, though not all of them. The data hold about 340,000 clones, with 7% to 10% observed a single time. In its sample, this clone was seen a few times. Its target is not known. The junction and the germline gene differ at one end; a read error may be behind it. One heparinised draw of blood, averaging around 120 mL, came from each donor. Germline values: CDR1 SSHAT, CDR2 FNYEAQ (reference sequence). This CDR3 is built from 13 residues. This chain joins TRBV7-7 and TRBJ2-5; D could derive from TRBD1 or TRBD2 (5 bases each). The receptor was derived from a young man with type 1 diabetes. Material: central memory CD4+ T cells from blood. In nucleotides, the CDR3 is TGTGCTAGCAGCCTGGACCGGGACCGGGCCCAGTACTTC. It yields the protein CASSLDRDRAQYF.